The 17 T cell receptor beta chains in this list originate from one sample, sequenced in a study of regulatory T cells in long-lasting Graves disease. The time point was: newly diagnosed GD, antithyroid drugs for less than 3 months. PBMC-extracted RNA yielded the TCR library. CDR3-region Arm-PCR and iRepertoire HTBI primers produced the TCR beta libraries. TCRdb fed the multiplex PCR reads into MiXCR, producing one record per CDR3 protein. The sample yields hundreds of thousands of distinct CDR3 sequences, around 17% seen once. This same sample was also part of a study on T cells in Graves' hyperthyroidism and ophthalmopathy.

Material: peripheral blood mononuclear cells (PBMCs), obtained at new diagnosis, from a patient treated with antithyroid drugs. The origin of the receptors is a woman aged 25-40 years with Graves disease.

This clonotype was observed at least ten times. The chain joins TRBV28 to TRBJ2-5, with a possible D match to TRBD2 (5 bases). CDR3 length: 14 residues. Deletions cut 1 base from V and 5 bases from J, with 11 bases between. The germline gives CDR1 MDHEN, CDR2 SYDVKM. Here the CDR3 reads CASSLSEVRETQYF. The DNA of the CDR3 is TGTGCCAGCAGTTTATCGGAGGTGAGGGAGACCCAGTACTTC. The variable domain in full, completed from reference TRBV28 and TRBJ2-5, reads DVKVTQSSRYLVKRTGEKVFLECVQDMDHENMFWYRQDPGLGLRLIYFSYDVKMKEKGDIPEGYSVSREKKERFSLILESASTNQTSMYLCASSLSEVRETQYFGPGTRLLVL.

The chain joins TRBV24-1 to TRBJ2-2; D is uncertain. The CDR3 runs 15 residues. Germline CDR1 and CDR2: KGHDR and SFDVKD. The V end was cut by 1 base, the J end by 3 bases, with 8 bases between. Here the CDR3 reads CATSDLTRDTGELFF. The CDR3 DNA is TGTGCCACCAGTGATTTAACCCGGGACACCGGGGAGCTGTTTTTT.

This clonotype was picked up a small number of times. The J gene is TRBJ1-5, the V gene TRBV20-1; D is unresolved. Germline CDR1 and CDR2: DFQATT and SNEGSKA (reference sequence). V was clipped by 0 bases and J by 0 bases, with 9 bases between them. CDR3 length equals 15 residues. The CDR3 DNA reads TGCAGTGCTAGAGATGCAGGCAATAGCAATCAGCCCCAGCATTTT. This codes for CSARDAGNSNQPQHF.

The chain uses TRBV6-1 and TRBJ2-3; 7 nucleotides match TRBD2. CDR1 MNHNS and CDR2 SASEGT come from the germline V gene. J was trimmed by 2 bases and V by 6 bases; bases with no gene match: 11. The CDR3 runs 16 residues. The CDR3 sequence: CASSPGTTDTTDTQYF. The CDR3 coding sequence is TGTGCCAGCAGCCCCGGGACTACCGACACCACAGATACGCAGTATTTT.

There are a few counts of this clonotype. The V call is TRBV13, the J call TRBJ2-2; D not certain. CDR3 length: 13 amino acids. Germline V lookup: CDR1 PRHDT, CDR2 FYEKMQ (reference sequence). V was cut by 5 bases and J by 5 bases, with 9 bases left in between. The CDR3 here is CASSTRRTGELFF. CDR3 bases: TGTGCCAGCAGCACCCGTAGGACCGGGGAGCTGTTTTTT.

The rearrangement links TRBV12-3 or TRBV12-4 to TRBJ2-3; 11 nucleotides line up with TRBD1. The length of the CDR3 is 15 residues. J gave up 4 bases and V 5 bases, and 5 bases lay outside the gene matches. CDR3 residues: CASSRDRGTADTQYF. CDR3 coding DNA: TGTGCCAGCAGTCGGGACAGGGGGACAGCAGATACGCAGTATTTT.

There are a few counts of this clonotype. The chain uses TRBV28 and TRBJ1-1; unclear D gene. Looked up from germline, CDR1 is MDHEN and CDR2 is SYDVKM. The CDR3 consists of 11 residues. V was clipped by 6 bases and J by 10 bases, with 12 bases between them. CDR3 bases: TGTGCCAGCAGGGAGACACAGATAGCTTTCTTT. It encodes CASRETQIAFF.

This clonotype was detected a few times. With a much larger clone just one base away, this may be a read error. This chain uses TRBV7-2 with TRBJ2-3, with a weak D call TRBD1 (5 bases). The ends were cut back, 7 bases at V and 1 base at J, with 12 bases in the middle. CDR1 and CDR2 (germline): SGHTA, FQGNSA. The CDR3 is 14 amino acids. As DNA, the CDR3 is TGTGCCAGCAACTTTCAGGGCGGCACAGATACGCAGTATTTT. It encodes CASNFQGGTDTQYF.

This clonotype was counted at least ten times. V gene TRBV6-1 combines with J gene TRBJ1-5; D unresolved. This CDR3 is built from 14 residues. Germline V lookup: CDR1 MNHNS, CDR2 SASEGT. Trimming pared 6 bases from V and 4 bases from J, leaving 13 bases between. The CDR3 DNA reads TGTGCCAGCAGGAACTTAGGGAAAAATCAGCCCCAGCATTTT. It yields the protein CASRNLGKNQPQHF.

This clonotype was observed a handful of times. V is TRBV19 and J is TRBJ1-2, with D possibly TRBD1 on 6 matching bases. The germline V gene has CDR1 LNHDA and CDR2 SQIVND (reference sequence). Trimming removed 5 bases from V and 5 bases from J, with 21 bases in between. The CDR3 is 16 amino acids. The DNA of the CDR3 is TGTGCCAGTAGTCCCCGACAGGCGACGGGGTTATATGGCTACACCTTC. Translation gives CASSPRQATGLYGYTF.

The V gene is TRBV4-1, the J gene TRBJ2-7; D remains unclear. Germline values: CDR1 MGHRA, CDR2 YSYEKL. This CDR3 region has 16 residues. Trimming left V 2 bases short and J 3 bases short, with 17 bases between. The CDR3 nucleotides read TGCGCCAGCAGCCAAAGCTTCCCGAGGTTGGTCTACGAGCAGTACTTC. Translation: CASSQSFPRLVYEQYF.

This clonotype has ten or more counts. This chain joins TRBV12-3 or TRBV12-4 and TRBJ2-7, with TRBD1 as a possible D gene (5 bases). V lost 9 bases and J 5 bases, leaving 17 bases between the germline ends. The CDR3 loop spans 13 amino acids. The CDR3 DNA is TGTGCCAGTGACCCCATGGGGCAGGACGAGCAGTACTTC. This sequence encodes CASDPMGQDEQYF.

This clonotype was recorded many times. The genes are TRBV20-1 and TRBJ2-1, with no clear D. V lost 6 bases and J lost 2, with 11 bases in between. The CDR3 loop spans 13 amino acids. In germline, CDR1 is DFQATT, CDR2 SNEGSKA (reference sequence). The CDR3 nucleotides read TGCAGTGCCCGGGCTGGTGCCTACAATGAGCAGTTCTTC. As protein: CSARAGAYNEQFF.

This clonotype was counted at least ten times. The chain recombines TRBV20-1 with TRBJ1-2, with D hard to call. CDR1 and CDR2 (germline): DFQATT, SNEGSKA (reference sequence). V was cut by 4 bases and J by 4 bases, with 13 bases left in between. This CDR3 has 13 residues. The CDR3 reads CSAIDGVLYGYTF. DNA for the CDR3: TGCAGTGCTATTGACGGAGTCCTCTATGGCTACACCTTC.

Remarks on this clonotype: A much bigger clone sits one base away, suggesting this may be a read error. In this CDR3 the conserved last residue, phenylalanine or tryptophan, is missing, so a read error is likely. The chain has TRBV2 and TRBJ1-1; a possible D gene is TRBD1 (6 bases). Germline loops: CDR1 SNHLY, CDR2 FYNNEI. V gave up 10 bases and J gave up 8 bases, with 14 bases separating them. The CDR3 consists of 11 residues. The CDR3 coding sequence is TGTGCCACCCACGGACAGTTAGAAGCTTTCTCT. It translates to CATHGQLEAFS.

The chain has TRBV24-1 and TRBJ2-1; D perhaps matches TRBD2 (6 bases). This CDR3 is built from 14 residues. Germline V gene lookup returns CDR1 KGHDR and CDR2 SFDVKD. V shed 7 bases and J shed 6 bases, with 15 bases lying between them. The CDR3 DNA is TGTGCCACCAGCCCCCTAACCGGGAGCAATGAGCAGTTCTTC. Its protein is CATSPLTGSNEQFF.

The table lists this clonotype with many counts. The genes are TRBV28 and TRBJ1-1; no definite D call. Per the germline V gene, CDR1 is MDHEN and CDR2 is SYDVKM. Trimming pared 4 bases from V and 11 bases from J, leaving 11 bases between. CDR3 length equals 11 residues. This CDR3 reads CASSSFPRAFF. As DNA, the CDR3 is TGTGCCAGCAGTTCGTTTCCTAGGGCTTTCTTT.